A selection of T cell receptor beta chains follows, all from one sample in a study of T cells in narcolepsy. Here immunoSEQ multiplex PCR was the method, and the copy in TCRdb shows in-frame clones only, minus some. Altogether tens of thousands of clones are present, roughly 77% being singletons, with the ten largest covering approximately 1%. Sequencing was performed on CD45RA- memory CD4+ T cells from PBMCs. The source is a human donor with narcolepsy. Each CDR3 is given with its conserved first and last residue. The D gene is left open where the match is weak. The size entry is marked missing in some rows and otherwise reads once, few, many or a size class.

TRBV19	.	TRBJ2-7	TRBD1	CASSIRQGYEQYF	TGTGCCAGTAGTATCCGACAGGGCTACGAGCAGTACTTC
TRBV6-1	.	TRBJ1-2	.	CASSEDGRYGYTF	TGTGCCAGCAGTGAAGACGGTCGATATGGCTACACCTTC
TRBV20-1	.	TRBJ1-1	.	CSAPSPGRAFF	TGCAGTGCTCCCTCCCCCGGGCGAGCTTTCTTT
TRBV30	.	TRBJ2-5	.	CAWSVGGAGRQETQYF	TGTGCCTGGAGTGTGGGGGGCGCAGGGCGCCAGGAGACCCAGTACTTC
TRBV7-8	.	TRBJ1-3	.	CASSSSWGNSGNTIYF	TGTGCCAGCAGCTCCAGTTGGGGGAACTCTGGAAACACCATATATTTT
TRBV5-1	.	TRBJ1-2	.	CASSLAGRGAYGYTF	TGCGCCAGCAGCTTGGCCGGGAGGGGAGCCTATGGCTACACCTTC
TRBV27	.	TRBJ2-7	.	CASSLGRVGEQYF	TGTGCCAGCAGTTTGGGTCGGGTTGGCGAGCAGTACTTC
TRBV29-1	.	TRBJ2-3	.	CSVGAVAGSDTQYF	TGCAGCGTGGGGGCTGTAGCTGGGAGCGATACGCAGTATTTT
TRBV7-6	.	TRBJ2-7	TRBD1	CASSNNRGRGEQYF	TGTGCCAGCAGCAACAACAGGGGGCGCGGCGAGCAGTACTTC
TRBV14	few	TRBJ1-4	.	CASSPRGATVFF	TGTGCCAGCAGCCCCCGCGGGGCAACGGTGTTTTTT
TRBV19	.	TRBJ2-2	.	CASRLGGNTGELFF	TGTGCCAGCCGTCTGGGGGGAAACACCGGGGAGCTGTTTTTT
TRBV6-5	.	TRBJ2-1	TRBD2	CASSYRTSGRAREQFF	TGTGCCAGCAGTTACAGGACTAGCGGGAGGGCCCGGGAGCAGTTCTTC
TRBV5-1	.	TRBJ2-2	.	CASREGRRNTGELFF	TGCGCCAGCAGGGAGGGACGGAGGAACACCGGGGAGCTGTTTTTT
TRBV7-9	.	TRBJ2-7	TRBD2	CASSLAGTSGISAREQYF	TGTGCCAGCAGCTTAGCCGGGACTAGCGGGATTAGCGCGAGAGAGCAGTACTTC
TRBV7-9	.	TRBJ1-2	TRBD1	CASSPQGAHYGYTF	TGTGCCAGCAGCCCGCAGGGGGCCCACTATGGCTACACCTTC
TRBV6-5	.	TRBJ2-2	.	CASNDWNTGELFF	TGTGCCAGCAACGACTGGAACACCGGGGAGCTGTTTTTT
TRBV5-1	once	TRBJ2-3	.	CASSLRAGDLTDTQYF	TGCGCCAGCAGCTTGAGGGCAGGGGACCTCACAGATACGCAGTATTTT
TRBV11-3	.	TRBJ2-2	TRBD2	CASSLDGGAAGELFF	TGTGCCAGCAGCTTAGACGGGGGGGCGGCCGGGGAGCTGTTTTTT
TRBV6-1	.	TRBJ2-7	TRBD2	CASRKTSGSSYEQYF	TGTGCCAGCAGGAAGACTAGCGGGAGCTCCTACGAGCAGTACTTC
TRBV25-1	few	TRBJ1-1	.	CASSDNNMNTEAFF	TGTGCCAGCAGTGACAACAACATGAACACTGAAGCTTTCTTT
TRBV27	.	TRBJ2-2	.	CASSLGTGELFF	TGTGCCAGCAGTTTAGGAACCGGGGAGCTGTTTTTT
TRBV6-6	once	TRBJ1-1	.	CASSGWGGSNTEAFF	TGTGCCAGCAGTGGGTGGGGGGGGAGCAACACTGAAGCTTTCTTT
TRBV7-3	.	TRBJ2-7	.	CASSSSGLRQYF	TGTGCCAGCAGCTCGAGCGGACTTAGACAATACTTC
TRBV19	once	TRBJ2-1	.	CASTLTRISSYNEQFF	TGTGCCAGTACCTTAACTCGGATCAGCTCCTACAATGAGCAGTTCTTC
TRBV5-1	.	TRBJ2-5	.	CASSEFQETQYF	TGCGCCAGCAGCGAATTCCAAGAGACCCAGTACTTC
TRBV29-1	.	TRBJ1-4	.	CSGHVGEKLFF	TGCAGCGGTCATGTGGGTGAAAAACTGTTTTTT
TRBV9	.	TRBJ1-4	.	CASSVASGATNEKLFF	TGTGCCAGCAGCGTAGCTTCAGGAGCAACTAATGAAAAACTGTTTTTT